This T cell receptor beta chain was identified during a study of blood T cell repertoires in COVID-19. Cohorts were determined from participant-reported clinical history. Germline V gene data show CDR1 as SGHVS and CDR2 as FQNEAQ. This CDR3 has 15 residues. The V end lost 4 bases, the J end lost 4 bases, and 13 bases lay between the germline ends. The repertoire was sequenced with immunoSEQ multiplex PCR; TCRdb's copy has only in-frame clones and lacks some. The sample records around 190,000 clones, 88% being singletons. Sequencing was carried out using PBMCs or T cells enriched from blood (not recorded which). The TCR originated in a woman between 18 and 30 years old who had recovered from COVID-19. The chain employs TRBV7-8 and TRBJ1-4; D unresolved. The CDR3 protein is CASSSTRGYNEKLFF. The CDR3 coding sequence is TGTGCCAGCAGCTCTACGCGCGGGTATAATGAAAAACTGTTTTTT.